These T cell receptor beta chains were read from a single sample in a study of CD8 T cells in ankylosing spondylitis. TCRdb used MiXCR to reprocess the 5' RACE reads, holding one entry per CDR3 protein. The data show some 120,000 distinct CDR3 sequences, roughly an eighth seen once. Sequencing input: blood, either unsorted or a sorted T cell fraction (not recorded which). Receptors originate from a female donor with ankylosing spondylitis or in good health (not recorded which). The CDR3 runs from the conserved cysteine through the conserved F or W. D genes are given only for firm matches. Clone size appears in some rows only: once, few, many, or a class for an expanded clone.

d_call | j_call | clone_size | v_call | cdr3_aa | cdr3_nt
. | TRBJ2-3 | many | TRBV2 | CASSLATVTDTQYF | TGTGCCAGCAGTCTCGCTACAGTCACAGATACGCAGTATTTT
. | TRBJ2-3 | . | TRBV20-1 | CSARAFADTQYF | TGCAGTGCTAGAGCTTTTGCGGATACGCAGTATTTT
. | TRBJ2-7 | . | TRBV6-5 | CASSYSSRGEEQYF | TGTGCCAGCAGTTACTCGAGCAGGGGGGAGGAGCAGTACTTC
. | TRBJ1-2 | few | TRBV19 | CASSIGIGDSGTYYGYTF | TGTGCCAGTAGTATAGGGATTGGAGACAGTGGAACCTATTACGGCTACACCTTC
. | TRBJ1-3 | many | TRBV7-2 | CASSLAEGPDSSRNTIYF | TGTGCCAGCAGCTTAGCAGAGGGGCCGGACAGTTCACGTAACACCATATATTTT
TRBD1 | TRBJ2-1 | . | TRBV20-1 | CSARDQTGGSYNEQFF | TGCAGTGCTAGAGATCAGACAGGGGGCTCCTACAATGAGCAGTTCTTC
. | TRBJ2-1 | . | TRBV11-2 | CASRTPGAGEQFF | TGTGCCAGCAGAACTCCTGGCGCGGGTGAGCAGTTCTTC
. | TRBJ2-2 | . | TRBV5-1 | CASSFSSGIPGEPFF | TGCGCCAGCAGCTTTTCCTCAGGGATCCCCGGGGAGCCGTTTTTT
TRBD1 | TRBJ2-2 | . | TRBV18 | CASSPSDRANTGELFF | TGTGCCAGCTCACCTTCTGACAGGGCGAACACCGGGGAGCTGTTTTTT
. | TRBJ1-5 | . | TRBV19 | CASRGARGSNQPQHF | TGTGCCAGTAGAGGGGCCCGCGGGAGCAATCAGCCCCAGCATTTT
TRBD1 | TRBJ2-1 | . | TRBV5-5 | CASSLDGTAYNEQFF | TGTGCCAGCAGCTTGGACGGGACAGCATACAATGAGCAGTTCTTC
TRBD2 | TRBJ2-1 | . | TRBV7-3 | CASSLDSGEYNEQFF | TGTGCCAGCAGCTTAGACAGCGGGGAATACAATGAGCAGTTCTTC
. | TRBJ2-5 | many | TRBV6-4 | CASSPFYFRHGTQYF | TGTGCCAGCAGCCCCTTTTACTTCCGACATGGGACCCAGTACTTC
TRBD2 | TRBJ2-3 | . | TRBV20-1 | CSAFGTSGETDTQYF | TGCAGTGCTTTCGGGACTAGCGGGGAGACAGATACGCAGTATTTT
. | TRBJ2-7 | . | TRBV7-2 | CASSFQGYSYEQYF | TGTGCCAGCAGCTTCCAGGGATACTCCTACGAGCAGTACTTC
. | TRBJ2-3 | many | TRBV3-1 | CASSQASLRSTDTQYF | TGTGCCAGCAGCCAAGCGTCCCTCCGGAGCACAGATACGCAGTATTTT
TRBD2 | TRBJ2-7 | . | TRBV11-1 | CASSRPMGLANYEQYF | TGTGCCAGCAGCAGACCCATGGGACTAGCGAACTACGAGCAGTACTTC
. | TRBJ2-3 | . | TRBV29-1 | CSILIRAESTDTQYF | TGCAGCATCTTAATTAGGGCGGAAAGCACAGATACGCAGTATTTT
. | TRBJ2-7 | many | TRBV20-1 | CSARDRATREQYF | TGCAGTGCTAGAGATCGGGCGACGCGCGAGCAGTACTTC
. | TRBJ2-7 | few | TRBV20-1 | CSARVGGPYEQYF | TGCAGTGCTAGAGTCGGGGGACCCTACGAGCAGTACTTC
. | TRBJ2-3 | . | TRBV6-5 | CASSSLGTGTDTQYF | TGTGCCAGCAGTTCCCTCGGGACGGGGACAGATACGCAGTATTTT
. | TRBJ1-4 | . | TRBV6-5 | CASSYPHSPGQGGEKLFF | TGTGCCAGCAGTTACCCTCACTCACCCGGACAAGGGGGGGAAAAACTGTTTTTT
. | TRBJ2-1 | many | TRBV21-1 | CASSKTSNHEQFF | TGTGCCAGCAGCAAGACTAGTAACCATGAGCAGTTCTTC
. | TRBJ1-2 | few | TRBV28 | CASSSPGHPNYTF | TGTGCCAGCAGCTCCCCGGGCCATCCCAACTACACCTTC
. | TRBJ1-2 | few | TRBV5-1 | CASSLADGLFSYTF | TGCGCCAGCAGCTTGGCCGACGGATTATTTAGCTACACCTTC
. | TRBJ2-5 | few | TRBV30 | CAWTRGIGQETQYF | TGTGCCTGGACACGCGGGATTGGGCAAGAGACCCAGTACTTC
. | TRBJ2-7 | many | TRBV20-1 | CSARDQTGEQYF | TGCAGTGCTAGAGATCAGACGGGGGAGCAGTACTTC